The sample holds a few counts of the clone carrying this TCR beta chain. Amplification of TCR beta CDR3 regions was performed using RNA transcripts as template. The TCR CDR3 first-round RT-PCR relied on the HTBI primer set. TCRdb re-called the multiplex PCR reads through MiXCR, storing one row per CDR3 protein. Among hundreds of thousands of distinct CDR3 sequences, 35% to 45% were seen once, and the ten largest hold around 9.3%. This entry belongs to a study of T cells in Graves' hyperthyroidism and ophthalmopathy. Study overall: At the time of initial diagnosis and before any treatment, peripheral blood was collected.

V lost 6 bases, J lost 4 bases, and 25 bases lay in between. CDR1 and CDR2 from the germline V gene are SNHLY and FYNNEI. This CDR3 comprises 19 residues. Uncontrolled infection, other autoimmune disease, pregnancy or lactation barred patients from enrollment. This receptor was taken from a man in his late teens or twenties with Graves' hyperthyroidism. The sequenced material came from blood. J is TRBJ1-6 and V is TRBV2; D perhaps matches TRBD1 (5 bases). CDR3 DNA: TGTGCCAGCAGCTACCCGGGACTGCTAGAGGGCTCGTATAATTCACCCCTCCACTTT. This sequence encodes CASSYPGLLEGSYNSPLHF.